These 8 T cell receptor beta chains came from one sample sequenced in a study of CD8 T cells in Susac syndrome. RNA, at about 0.45 to 1 ug, was reverse transcribed with random hexamers. MiXCR, run by TCRdb on the immunoSEQ multiplex PCR reads, gives a single entry per CDR3 protein. The table has some 150,000 distinct CDR3 sequences, about 95% seen once; the top ten hold 0.15% to 0.2%. Specimen: CD4+ T cells from PBMCs. Receptors originate from a human donor with Susac syndrome.

The chain employs TRBV6-1 and TRBJ1-6; D not certain. CDR1 MNHNS and CDR2 SASEGT come from the germline V gene. CDR3 size: 14 residues. V lost 0 bases and J lost 6, with 6 bases in between. The CDR3 DNA reads TGTGCCAGCAGTGAAGCAGGTGGTAATTCACCCCTCCACTTT. Its protein is CASSEAGGNSPLHF.

This clonotype has only one observation. V usage is TRBV7-9 and J usage is TRBJ2-3; D not certain. V dropped 5 bases and J dropped 3 bases, with 18 bases sitting between them. The CDR3 has 16 residues. Germline CDR1 is SEHNR and CDR2 is FQNEAQ (reference sequence). In DNA form, the CDR3 reads TGTGCCAGCAGCCCAGCGATTTTGGGCAGTACAGATACGCAGTATTTT. It encodes CASSPAILGSTDTQYF.

V gene TRBV27 combines with J gene TRBJ2-5; 13 positions agree with TRBD2. From germline, CDR1 is MNHEY and CDR2 SMNVEV (reference sequence). The CDR3 extends over 16 amino acids. With V trimmed by 5 bases and J by 9 bases, 12 bases remained unmatched. CDR3 residues: CASSPLTSGGILAQYF. In nucleotides, the CDR3 is TGTGCCAGCAGTCCGCTGACTAGCGGGGGGATTCTGGCCCAGTACTTC.

The chain carries TRBV29-1 and TRBJ2-3; D possibly corresponds to TRBD2 (5 bases). This CDR3 has 11 amino acids. CDR1 SQVTM and CDR2 ANQGSEA come from the germline V gene. V was clipped by 6 bases and J by 6 bases, with 10 bases between them. The chain's CDR3 is CSVLTGDTQYF. CDR3 in DNA: TGCAGCGTCCTAACGGGGGATACGCAGTATTTT.

This CDR3 reads CASSYSGLEETQYF. In DNA form, the CDR3 reads TGTGCCAGCAGTTATTCAGGGCTGGAAGAGACCCAGTACTTC. The chain has TRBV6-2 or TRBV6-3 and TRBJ2-5; tentatively, D is TRBD1 (5 bases). The CDR3 is 14 amino acids. The germline CDR1 and CDR2 sequences are MNHEY and SVGEGT. V shed 3 bases and J shed 3 bases, with 11 bases lying between them.

CDR3: CASSVAPEAFF. CDR3 bases: TGTGCCAGCAGTGTGGCCCCTGAAGCTTTCTTT. This chain joins TRBV2 and TRBJ1-1; D is ambiguous. The CDR3 extends over 11 amino acids. Trimming took 4 bases from V and 6 from J, leaving 6 bases between them. Germline CDR1 SNHLY, CDR2 FYNNEI. The entire variable domain, with the rest obtained from reference TRBV2 and TRBJ1-1, is as follows: EPEVTQTPSHQVTQMGQEVILRCVPISNHLYFYWYRQILGQKVEFLVSFYNNEISEKSEIFDDQFSVERPDGSNFTLKIRSTKLEDSAMYFCASSVAPEAFFGQGTRLTVV.

The chain recombines TRBV10-3 with TRBJ1-2; D gene ambiguous. The CDR3 totals 15 residues. V lost 0 bases and J lost 4, with 12 bases in between. Germline V gives CDR1 ENHRY, CDR2 SYGVKD. The CDR3 is CAISESKPGAYGYTF. The CDR3 DNA reads as TGTGCCATCAGTGAGTCGAAGCCTGGAGCCTATGGCTACACCTTC.

The J gene is TRBJ1-2, the V gene TRBV15; the D gene is possibly TRBD1 (6 bases). The CDR3 is made up of 17 amino acids. Trimming pared 0 bases from V and 8 bases from J, leaving 22 bases between. Germline assignment: CDR1 LNHNV and CDR2 YYDKDF (reference sequence). The chain's CDR3 is CATSRDRSQGQLLGYTF. The CDR3 nucleotides are TGTGCCACCAGCAGAGATCGAAGTCAGGGACAACTATTGGGCTACACCTTC.